This T cell receptor beta chain appears in the sequencing data of a study of blood T cell repertoires in COVID-19. Clones were read by immunoSEQ multiplex PCR, and TCRdb kept only the in-frame ones, dropping some. The sample comprises 340,000 or so clones, around 85% of which are singletons, and around 4.5% rests with the top ten. CDR1 is LGHNA, CDR2 YSLEER, per germline. Trimming pared 0 bases from V and 1 base from J, leaving 9 bases between. This CDR3 comprises 15 residues. The TCR was taken from a woman aged 40 to 50 with acute COVID-19. Sequences were obtained from PBMCs or T cells enriched from blood (not recorded which). V and J are TRBV4-3 and TRBJ1-1; possible D gene TRBD1, 6 bases. The CDR3 loop is CASSQDRGWNTEAFF. The CDR3 DNA reads TGCGCCAGCAGCCAAGACAGGGGATGGAACACTGAAGCTTTCTTT.